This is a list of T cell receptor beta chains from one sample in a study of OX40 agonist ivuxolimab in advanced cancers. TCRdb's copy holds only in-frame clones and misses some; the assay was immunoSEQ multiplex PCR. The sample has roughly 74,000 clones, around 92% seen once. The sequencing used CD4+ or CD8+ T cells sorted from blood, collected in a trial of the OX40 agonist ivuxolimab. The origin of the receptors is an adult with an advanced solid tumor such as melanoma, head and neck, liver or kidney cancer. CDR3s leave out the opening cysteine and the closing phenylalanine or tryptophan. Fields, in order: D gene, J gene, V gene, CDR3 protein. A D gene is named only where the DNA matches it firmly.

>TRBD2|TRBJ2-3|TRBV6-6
ASSYDTAGGGDTQY
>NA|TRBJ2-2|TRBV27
ASSLGLSTGELF
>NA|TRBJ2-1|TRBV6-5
ASRASFWGSEEQF
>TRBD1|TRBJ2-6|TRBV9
ASSRTGTGRTGANVLT
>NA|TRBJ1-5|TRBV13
ASSQRPDNQPQH
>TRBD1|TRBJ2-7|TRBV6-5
ASSYPGTGAYEQY
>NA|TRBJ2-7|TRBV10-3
AITLGALGEQY
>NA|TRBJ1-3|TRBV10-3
AIRADVGNSGNTIY
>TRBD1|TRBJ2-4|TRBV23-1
ASSQSLTGGGRAKNIQY
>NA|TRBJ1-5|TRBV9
ASSVGSGGVQPQH
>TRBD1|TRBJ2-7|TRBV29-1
SGQGARAYEQY
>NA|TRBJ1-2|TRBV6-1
ASSEDISYGYT
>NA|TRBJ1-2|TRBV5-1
ASSTNPGLNYGYT
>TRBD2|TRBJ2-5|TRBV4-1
ASSQGGSGGPKETQY
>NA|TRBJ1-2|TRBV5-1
ASSGDSYGYT
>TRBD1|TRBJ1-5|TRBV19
ASSIDTEQGAYQPQH
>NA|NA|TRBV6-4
ATQRHEQY
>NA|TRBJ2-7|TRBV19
ASSIHSQIYEQY
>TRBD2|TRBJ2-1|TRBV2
AIRSGENYNEQF
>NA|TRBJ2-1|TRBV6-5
ASSYSPGTLNEQF